Sequencing of this T cell receptor (beta chain) was carried out in a study of neurological immune-mediated disorders. The sorted libraries were prepared using about a million CD4+ or CD8+ T cells that had themselves been sorted. At least ten counts were recorded for this clonotype. Its target is unknown. General study points: HTLV-1-associated myelopathy showed the most TCR clonal expansion; multiple sclerosis the least, below healthy controls. Across subjects, no CDR3 amino acid sequence appeared in expanded clones of more than one subject, a finding that suggested private repertoires in all groups.

Trimming stripped 1 base from V and 6 bases from J, with 11 bases between. CDR3 length equals 13 residues. The germline gives CDR1 SGHNT, CDR2 YYREEE (reference sequence). A single run covered 15-18 subjects with over 180 million TCR-beta sequences. One entry per CDR3 protein results from TCRdb running MiXCR on the 5' RACE reads. The sample holds 44,000 or so distinct CDR3 sequences; roughly 6.3% are singletons and the top ten take 0.55% to 0.65%. This chain uses TRBV5-4 with TRBJ2-7, with a tentative D call TRBD2 (5 bases). The TCR comes from a woman in her thirties or forties in good health. Sequencing was carried out using CD4+ T cells from blood. CDR3 sequence reads: CASSLNFGGEQYF. CDR3 coding DNA: TGTGCCAGCAGCTTGAATTTCGGAGGCGAGCAGTACTTC.